This T cell receptor (beta chain) is from a study of glioma-infiltrating T cells after dendritic cell vaccination. V lost 7 bases, J lost 6 bases, and 16 bases lay in between. This CDR3 region has 13 residues. Germline CDR1 is WNHNN and CDR2 is SYGVQD (reference sequence). Overall study results and limits: Patients with more pretreatment TILs had longer time to progression and survival.

As for this clone: Its antigen is unknown.

The time point denotes: after dendritic cell vaccination, including at tumor progression/relapse. Fresh-frozen tumor tissue and more than two years of survival data were available for all. No glioblastoma patient carried an isocitrate dehydrogenase mutation. The primer mix had 60 V beta and 13 J beta primers. TCRdb's table, derived via immunoSEQ multiplex PCR, lists solely in-frame clones and lacks some. The repertoire includes 50,000 to 75,000 clones, roughly 84% of them detected once, and about 9% sits in the top ten. V is TRBV10-1 and J is TRBJ2-7; D is perhaps TRBD1 (6 bases). Sample: blood, taken after dendritic cell vaccination. The source is a human donor with glioblastoma. In DNA form, the CDR3 reads TGCGCCAGCACCCCGGGACAAGGACGCGAGCAGTACTTC. Translated, it gives CASTPGQGREQYF.